A single sample is the source of the 30 T cell receptor beta chains below, sequenced in a study of tumor-infiltrating lymphocytes in primary liver carcinoma. Priming with a constant-region primer yielded TCR beta cDNA from roughly 490 ng total RNA. Researchers made the TCR beta libraries by running three nested multiplex PCR rounds with slightly modified ARM-PCR. A C-beta reverse primer was combined with TRBV1-TRBV30 forward primers in the first two PCR rounds, and each round had approximately 10 cycles. MiXCR, applied by TCRdb to the multiplex PCR reads, yields one record per CDR3 protein. This repertoire shows about 190,000 distinct CDR3 sequences, approximately 86% found once; its top ten account for 15% to 20%. It was from about 20-30 mg of unsorted bulk tissue that RNA and DNA were co-extracted. Source material: tumor tissue from primary liver carcinoma. These receptors were obtained from a man aged 40-50 years with primary liver carcinoma and hepatitis B virus infection.

This clonotype appeared once. A read error may account for a junction end that differs from germline. The CDR3 loop reads CASSIVTSGYYKQYF. In DNA, the CDR3 is TGTGCCAGCAGCATCGTGACTAGTGGGTACTACAAGCAGTACTTC. The gene calls are TRBV12-3 or TRBV12-4 and TRBJ2-7, with D maybe TRBD2 (6 bases). The CDR3 is made up of 15 amino acids.

Remarks on this clonotype: One end of the junction is discordant with germline, which a read error may explain. The rearrangement links TRBV28 to TRBJ2-3; 10 bases line up with TRBD2. Germline V gene lookup returns CDR1 MDHEN and CDR2 SYDVKM. The CDR3 consists of 16 residues. The DNA of the CDR3 is TGTGCCAGTAGGCTAGGAGCGGGAGGGGAAGGGTATACGCTGTATTTT. Translation: CASRLGAGGEGYTLYF.

This clonotype was found once. This CDR3 is missing its conserved last phenylalanine or tryptophan, likely due to a read error. CDR3 region: CSVVWTTNEQFS. DNA for the CDR3: TGCAGCGTTGTTTGGACTACCAATGAGCAGTTCTCC. The V gene is TRBV29-1, the J gene TRBJ2-1; the D gene is possibly TRBD2 (6 bases). Germline CDR1 reads SQVTM; CDR2 reads ANQGSEA. The CDR3 covers 12 residues. V lost 4 bases to trimming and J lost 6 bases, with 10 bases between them.

Notes on this clonotype: Germline is not matched at one junction end, which may reflect a read error. This sequence joins TRBV30 and TRBJ2-1, with D perhaps TRBD2 (7 bases). The CDR3 runs 13 residues. Germline V gene lookup returns CDR1 GTSNPN and CDR2 SVGIG (reference sequence). CDR3: CAWSRSGDKEQFF. The CDR3 bases are TGCGCCTGGAGTCGCAGCGGGGACAAAGAGCAGTTCTTC.

With regard to this clonotype: An end of the junction does not agree with germline; a read error may underlie this. The gene calls are TRBV29-1 and TRBJ1-6; D might be TRBD1 (5 bases). The germline V gene encodes CDR1 SQVTM and CDR2 ANQGSEA. The CDR3 runs 15 residues. CDR3 DNA sequence: TGCAGCGTTTCGACCGGGGCAGGGCCAAGTTCACCCCCCCATTTT. Its translation is CSVSTGAGPSSPPHF.

The J gene is TRBJ2-7, the V gene TRBV12-3 or TRBV12-4; D is undetermined. This CDR3 is 14 amino acids long. The ends were cut back, 5 bases at V and 4 bases at J, with 15 bases in the middle. The CDR3 DNA is TGTGCCAGCAGTCCCAGTGGTGGACCATACGAGCAGTACTTC. Its translation is CASSPSGGPYEQYF.

In the case of this clonotype: The junction does not match germline at one end; this may be a read error. CDR3 in DNA: TGTGCGAGCAGCTTAACGGAAGTATCTGGCTACACCTTT. This encodes CASSLTEVSGYTF. This chain joins TRBV11-3 and TRBJ1-2, with D unresolved. CDR3 length equals 13 residues. Looked up from germline, CDR1 is SGHNT and CDR2 is YENEEA. Together with reference TRBV11-3 and TRBJ1-2, the CDR3 gives the full variable domain: EAGVVQSPRYKIIEKKQPVAFWCNPISGHNTLYWYLQNLGQGPELLIRYENEEAVDDSQLPKDRFSAERLKGVDSTLKIQPAELGDSAVYLCASSLTEVSGYTFGSGTRLTVV.

As regards this clonotype: One end of the junction is discordant with germline, which a read error may explain. The V call is TRBV5-4, the J call TRBJ2-1; 16 positions agree with TRBD2. Germline values: CDR1 SGHNT, CDR2 YYREEE (reference sequence). The CDR3 consists of 15 residues. The CDR3: CVSNLGLAGGNEQFF. In nucleotides, the CDR3 is TGTGTCAGCAACTTGGGACTAGCGGGAGGGAATGAGCAGTTCTTC.

This clonotype appeared a single time. It is likely a read error, because the conserved phenylalanine at the end of the CDR3 is missing. The chain is built from TRBV4-3 and TRBJ2-1; TRBD2 agrees at 10 bases. Germline loops: CDR1 LGHNA, CDR2 YSLEER. The trim removed 3 bases at V and 1 base at J, leaving 6 bases unmatched. This CDR3 spans 17 amino acids. CDR3 in DNA: TGCGCCAGCAGCCAGTACCTAGCGGGAGCTTCCTACAATGAGCAGTTCCTC. Its protein is CASSQYLAGASYNEQFL.

In this sample, this clonotype turned up once. The junction departs from germline at one end; a sequencing error may be responsible. The chain has TRBV6-5 and TRBJ2-7; possible D gene TRBD1, 5 bases. The CDR3 contains 13 residues. CDR1 is MNHEY and CDR2 is SVGAGI in the germline V gene. The CDR3 spells CVSSRAGNYEQYF. In DNA, the CDR3 is TGTGTCAGCAGTCGGGCAGGGAATTACGAGCAGTACTTC.

On this clonotype itself: A read error is likely, as this CDR3 ends without the conserved phenylalanine or tryptophan. The chain joins TRBV6-4 to TRBJ2-2, with D possibly being TRBD2 (5 bases). The CDR3 is 16 amino acids. The germline CDR1 and CDR2 sequences are MRHNA and SNTAGT. Deletions cut 9 bases from V and 0 bases from J, with 17 bases between. CDR3 nucleotides: TGTGCCAGGTCCCATACGGAACTAGCGAACACCGGGGAGCTGTTTTCT. Its protein product is CARSHTELANTGELFS.

Note on this clonotype: The junction departs from the called germline gene at one end, perhaps through a read error. The chain's CDR3 is CASNSRGKAQYF. The CDR3, as DNA: TGTGCCAGCAACTCAAGAGGGAAGGCCCAGTACTTT. This rearrangement joins TRBV11-1 to TRBJ2-5, with a weak D call TRBD2 (5 bases). There are 12 residues in the CDR3. Germline V gene data show CDR1 as SGHAT and CDR2 as FQDESV (reference sequence).

A word on this clonotype: At one end, the junction sequence differs from germline, possibly due to a read error. The chain links TRBV4-2 to TRBJ1-2; D perhaps matches TRBD1 (6 bases). Germline CDR1 reads LGHNA; CDR2 reads YNFKEQ. This CDR3 is 17 amino acids long. The CDR3 reads CASSQETAQGFNYDYTF. The CDR3 nucleotides are TGTGCCAGCAGCCAAGAAACCGCCCAGGGGTTTAACTATGACTACACTTTC.

With respect to this clonotype: A clone one base away is much larger, so this may be a read error. The chain couples TRBV5-1 to TRBJ2-3, with 10 bases matching TRBD1. CDR3 length: 15 residues. Germline CDR1 SGHRS, CDR2 YFSETQ. Here the CDR3 DNA reads TGCGCCAGCAGCTCGACAGGGGGCGAACGAGATACGCAGAATTTT. Residues: CASSSTGGERDTQNF.

About this clonotype itself: An end of the junction does not agree with germline; a read error may underlie this. The chain is built from TRBV29-1 and TRBJ1-5; D is perhaps TRBD1 (5 bases). The CDR3 runs 16 residues. CDR1 is SQVTM and CDR2 is ANQGSEA in the germline V gene. The CDR3 sequence: CGVQAGPAGGNQSQHF. The CDR3 bases are TGCGGCGTCCAGGCAGGGCCAGCCGGAGGGAATCAGTCCCAGCATTTT.

This clonotype was observed many times. The chain is built from TRBV7-8 and TRBJ2-1; 10 bases fit TRBD1. Germline V CDR1 and CDR2: SGHVS, FQNEAQ. The V segment lost 5 bases and the J segment 10 bases; nucleotides outside the gene matches: 5. This CDR3 has 13 amino acids. The CDR3 DNA reads as TGTGCCAGCAGCAGGGACAGGGGCCACGAGCAGTTCTTC. Translated, it gives CASSRDRGHEQFF.

A note on this clonotype: Given a much more abundant clone one base away, this may be a read error. The DNA of the CDR3 is TGCGCCAGCAGCTTGGGGGTCGGGGGGCGCTCGAGGTACAGTGAGCAGTTCTTC. Amino acid sequence: CASSLGVGGRSRYSEQFF. The rearrangement joins TRBV5-1 to TRBJ2-1, with D possibly TRBD2 on 7 matching bases. The germline V gene has CDR1 SGHRS and CDR2 YFSETQ. The CDR3 sequence is 18 residues long.

The gene calls are TRBV12-3 or TRBV12-4 and TRBJ1-2, with a weak D call TRBD1 (6 bases). The CDR3 loop spans 12 amino acids. The CDR3 is CAIGKGVYGYTF. CDR3 bases: TGTGCAATCGGAAAGGGGGTCTATGGCTACACCTTC.

This clonotype was recorded once. The junction differs from germline at one of its ends, possibly a read error. The chain uses TRBV5-4 and TRBJ2-7; no firm D call. There are 14 residues in the CDR3. Germline V gives CDR1 SGHNT, CDR2 YYREEE (reference sequence). DNA for the CDR3: TGTGCCGGCAGCTATAACCAAGAAGGGAACGAGCAGTACTTC. It yields the protein CAGSYNQEGNEQYF.

Of note for this clonotype: A much larger clone lies one base from this, so it may be a read error. The V and J genes are TRBV7-8 and TRBJ1-2; 8 nucleotides line up with TRBD1. The CDR3 length is 16 residues. The germline gives CDR1 SGHVS, CDR2 FQNEAQ. The CDR3 loop is CAGSTRPGQGDYGYTF. Here the CDR3 DNA reads TGTGCCGGCAGTACCCGGCCAGGACAGGGAGATTATGGCTACACCTTC.

On this clonotype: The CDR3 does not end in the conserved phenylalanine or tryptophan, so this is likely a read error. DNA for the CDR3: TGCGCCAGAAGCCAAGATGAAGGGACGGGTACGAGGAACTATGGCTACACCTTA. This gives the protein CARSQDEGTGTRNYGYTL. The J gene is TRBJ1-2, the V gene TRBV4-3; D perhaps matches TRBD1 (5 bases). Per germline, CDR1 LGHNA and CDR2 YSLEER. The CDR3 runs to 18 residues.

In this sample, this clonotype turned up a few times. This chain uses TRBV24-1 with TRBJ1-2, with 7 bases aligning to TRBD1. This CDR3 has 15 residues. The ends lost 2 bases at V and 2 bases at J; junction bases unmatched: 4. The germline gives CDR1 KGHDR, CDR2 SFDVKD. CDR3 loop: CATSDSDRPNYGYTF. CDR3 coding DNA: TGTGCCACCAGTGATTCGGACAGGCCGAACTATGGCTACACCTTC.

With regard to this clonotype: Sequence at one end of the junction differs from germline and may be a read error. The rearrangement uses TRBV11-1 and TRBJ2-3, with a tentative D call TRBD2 (5 bases). Per germline, CDR1 SGHAT and CDR2 FQDESV (reference sequence). CDR3 length: 15 residues. CDR3 nucleotides: TGTGCCAGCAGTTTGCCGTGGGAGAGCAGAGATACGCAATATTTT. Translation gives CASSLPWESRDTQYF.

A remark on this clonotype: Mismatch with germline at one junction end may stem from a read error. The rearrangement uses TRBV4-3 and TRBJ2-6; possibly TRBD1 or TRBD2 for D (7 bases each). Germline V lookup: CDR1 LGHNA, CDR2 YSLEER. The CDR3 contains 16 residues. In DNA, the CDR3 is TGCGCCAGCAGTCAAGCGGGACAGTTCCGGGCCAACGTCCTGATTTTC. Protein sequence: CASSQAGQFRANVLIF.

Concerning this clonotype itself: The junction shows a germline mismatch at one end, possibly a read error. The J gene is TRBJ2-7, the V gene TRBV5-5, with 7 bases matching TRBD2. The CDR3 consists of 13 residues. Germline-derived CDR1 and CDR2 are SGHKS and YYEKEE (reference sequence). The CDR3 sequence is CASSLPAGYEQYF. In DNA form, the CDR3 reads TGTGCCAGTAGCTTACCAGCGGGGTACGAACAGTACTTC.

This clonotype was seen a few times. The conserved phenylalanine or tryptophan normally closing the CDR3 is absent here, so this likely arose from a read error. This rearrangement joins TRBV6-1 to TRBJ1-4; D remains unclear. The V gene's germline CDR1 is MNHNS and CDR2 SASEGT. The CDR3 loop spans 16 amino acids. CDR3 residues: CASSGAGLATNEKLFS. CDR3 sequence (DNA): TGTGCCAGCAGTGGAGCGGGTCTGGCAACCAATGAAAAACTGTTTTCT.

On this clonotype itself: A junction end diverges from the germline sequence, so it may reflect a read error. The rearrangement links TRBV6-1 to TRBJ2-7; D is possibly TRBD2 (7 bases). The CDR3 length is 14 residues. Germline lookup yields CDR1 MNHNS and CDR2 SASEGT. The CDR3 DNA reads as TGTGCCATGGATAAAGACTCGGGGGGCAACGAGCACTACTTC. Encoded protein: CAMDKDSGGNEHYF.

As for this clonotype: Without the conserved terminal phenylalanine or tryptophan, this CDR3 likely stems from a read error. It is unclear where the CDR3 begins or ends on the DNA, so no DNA is shown, and the CDR3 is as TCRdb lists it. This chain joins TRBV14 and TRBJ2-7; the table's D call of TRBD1 was not tested on the DNA. CDR1 and CDR2 (germline): SGHDN, FVKESK. Including both end residues, the CDR3 is 15 amino acids long. CDR3: CASSPSGRKLYDQYL.

Points on this clonotype: The junction and the germline gene differ at one end; a read error may be behind it. The chain is built from TRBV6-5 and TRBJ2-1; 7 positions agree with TRBD2. In germline, CDR1 is MNHEY, CDR2 SVGAGI. The length of the CDR3 is 15 residues. The CDR3 loop reads CDSSPSAGGYNEQFF. The DNA for the CDR3 is TGTGACAGCAGTCCCTCGGCCGGGGGGTATAATGAGCAGTTCTTT.

On this clonotype itself: A read error is likely, as this CDR3 ends without the conserved phenylalanine or tryptophan. The V and J genes are TRBV29-1 and TRBJ2-5; maybe TRBD1 (7 bases). V lost 0 bases and J 5 bases, leaving 16 bases between the germline ends. CDR3 length equals 15 residues. Germline V gene data show CDR1 as SQVTM and CDR2 as ANQGSEA. DNA of the CDR3: TGCAGCGTTGAAGAAACGACAGGGAGGTCGGAGACCCAGTACCTC. Encoded protein: CSVEETTGRSETQYL.